The clone carrying this T cell receptor beta chain was detected only a few times. The target antigen is unknown. The sample belongs to a study of beta chain features in type 1 diabetes. Study-level background: Patients looked much like healthy donors when it came to age, gender and cell yields. Notes on the study in general: These data did not resolve whether HLA type affects TCRB rearrangement. Fewer insertions but more deletions were seen at VDJ junctions in type 1 diabetes patients.

Sequencing targeted expressed TCRB transcripts, as all isolated RNA had been reverse transcribed. Each sample of naive, central memory or regulatory T cells had, on average, around 4 million reads. Produced via immunoSEQ multiplex PCR; TCRdb's table is partial and in-frame only. The table includes fewer than 500,000 clones, over 11% detected once. Germline V gene lookup returns CDR1 KGHSH and CDR2 LQKENI. Trimming took 1 base from V and 7 from J, leaving 8 bases between them. The CDR3 runs 12 residues. The specimen was naive CD4+ T cells from blood. This TCR came from a man between 25 and 39 years old in good health. The V gene is TRBV18, the J gene TRBJ2-7; D unclear. CDR3: CASSPLSGEQYF. CDR3 coding DNA: TGTGCCAGCTCACCACTGTCCGGGGAGCAGTACTTC.